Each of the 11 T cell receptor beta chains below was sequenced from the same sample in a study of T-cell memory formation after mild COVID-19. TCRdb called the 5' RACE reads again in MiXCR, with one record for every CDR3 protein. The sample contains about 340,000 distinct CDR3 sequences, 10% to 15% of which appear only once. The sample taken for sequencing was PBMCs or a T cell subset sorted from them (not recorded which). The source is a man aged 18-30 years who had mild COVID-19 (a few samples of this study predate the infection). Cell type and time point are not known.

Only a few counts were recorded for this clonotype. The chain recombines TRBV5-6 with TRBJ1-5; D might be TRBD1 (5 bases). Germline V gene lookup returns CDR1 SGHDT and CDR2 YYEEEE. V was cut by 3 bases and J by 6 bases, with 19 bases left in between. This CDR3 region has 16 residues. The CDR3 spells CASSSVGRGGRQPQHF. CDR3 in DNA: TGTGCCAGCAGCTCAGTGGGACGGGGAGGGCGTCAGCCCCAGCATTTT.

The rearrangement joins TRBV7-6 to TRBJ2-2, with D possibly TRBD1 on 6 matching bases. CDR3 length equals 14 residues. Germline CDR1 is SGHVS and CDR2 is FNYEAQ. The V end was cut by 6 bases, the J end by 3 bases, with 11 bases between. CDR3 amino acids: CASSSDSYTGELFF. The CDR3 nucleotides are TGTGCCAGCAGTTCGGACAGTTACACCGGGGAGCTGTTTTTT.

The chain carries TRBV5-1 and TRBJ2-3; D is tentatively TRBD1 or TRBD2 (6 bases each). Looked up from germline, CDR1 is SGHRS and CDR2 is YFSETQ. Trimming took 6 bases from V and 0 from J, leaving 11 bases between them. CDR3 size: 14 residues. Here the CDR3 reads CASNGGTSTDTQYF. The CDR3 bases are TGCGCCAGCAATGGGGGGACAAGCACAGATACGCAGTATTTT. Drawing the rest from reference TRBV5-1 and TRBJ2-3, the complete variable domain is KAGVTQTPRYLIKTRGQQVTLSCSPISGHRSVSWYQQTPGQGLQFLFEYFSETQRNKGNFPGRFSGRQFSNSRSEMNVSTLELGDSALYLCASNGGTSTDTQYFGPGTRLTVL.

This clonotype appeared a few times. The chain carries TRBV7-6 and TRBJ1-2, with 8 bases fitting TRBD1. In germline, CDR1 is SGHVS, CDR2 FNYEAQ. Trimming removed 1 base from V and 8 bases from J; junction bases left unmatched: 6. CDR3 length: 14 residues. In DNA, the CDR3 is TGTGCCAGCAGCTTAGGACAGGGGAGCGTCGGCTACACCTTC. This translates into CASSLGQGSVGYTF.

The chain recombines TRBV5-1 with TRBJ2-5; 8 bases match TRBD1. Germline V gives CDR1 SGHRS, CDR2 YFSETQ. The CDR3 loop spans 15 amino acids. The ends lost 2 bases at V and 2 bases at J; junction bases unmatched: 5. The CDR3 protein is CASSLGQGSQETQYF. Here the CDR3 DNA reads TGCGCCAGCAGCTTAGGACAGGGAAGTCAAGAGACCCAGTACTTC.

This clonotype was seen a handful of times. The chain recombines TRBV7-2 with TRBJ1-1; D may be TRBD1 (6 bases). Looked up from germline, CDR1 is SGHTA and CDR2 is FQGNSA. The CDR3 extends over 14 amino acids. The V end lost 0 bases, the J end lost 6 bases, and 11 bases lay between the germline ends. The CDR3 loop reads CASSLALRGAEAFF. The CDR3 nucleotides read TGTGCCAGCAGCTTAGCGCTAAGGGGGGCTGAAGCTTTCTTT.

The CDR3 region has the DNA TGCAGTGCTAGGCGGGACAGCTTTAATTCACCCCTCCACTTT. This sequence encodes CSARRDSFNSPLHF. This chain joins TRBV20-1 and TRBJ1-6, with 7 bases lining up with TRBD1. This CDR3 spans 14 amino acids. The V gene end was trimmed by 3 bases and the J gene end by 6 bases; junction bases not matched to a gene: 5. Germline loops: CDR1 DFQATT, CDR2 SNEGSKA (reference sequence).

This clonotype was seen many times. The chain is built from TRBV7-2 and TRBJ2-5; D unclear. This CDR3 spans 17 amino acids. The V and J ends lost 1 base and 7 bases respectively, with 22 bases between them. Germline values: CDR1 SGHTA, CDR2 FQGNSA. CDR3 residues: CASSLDLNIVEHGTQYF. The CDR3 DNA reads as TGTGCCAGCAGCTTAGACCTAAATATAGTGGAACACGGGACCCAGTACTTC.

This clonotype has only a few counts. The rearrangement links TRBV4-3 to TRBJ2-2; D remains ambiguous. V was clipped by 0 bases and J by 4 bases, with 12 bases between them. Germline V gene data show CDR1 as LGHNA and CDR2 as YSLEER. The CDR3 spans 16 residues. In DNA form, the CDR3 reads TGCGCCAGCAGCCAAGATTTGGCTAGTACCACCGGGGAGCTGTTTTTT. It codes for CASSQDLASTTGELFF.

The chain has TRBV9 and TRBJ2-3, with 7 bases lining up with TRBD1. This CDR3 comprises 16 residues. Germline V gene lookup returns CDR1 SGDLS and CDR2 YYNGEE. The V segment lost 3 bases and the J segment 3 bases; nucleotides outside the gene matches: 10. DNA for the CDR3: TGTGCCAGCAGCGCAACAGGGGAAAGGCGAACAGATACGCAGTATTTT. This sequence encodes CASSATGERRTDTQYF.

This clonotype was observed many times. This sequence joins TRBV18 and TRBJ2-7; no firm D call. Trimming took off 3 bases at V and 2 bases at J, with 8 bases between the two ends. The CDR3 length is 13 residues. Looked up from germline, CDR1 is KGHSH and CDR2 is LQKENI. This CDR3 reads CASSPDGAYEQYF. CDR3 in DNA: TGTGCCAGCTCACCGGACGGTGCCTACGAGCAGTACTTC. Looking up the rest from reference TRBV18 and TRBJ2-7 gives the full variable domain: NAGVMQNPRHLVRRRGQEARLRCSPMKGHSHVYWYRQLPEEGLKFMVYLQKENIIDESGMPKERFSAEFPKEGPSILRIQQVVRGDSAAYFCASSPDGAYEQYFGPGTRLTVT.